This TCR beta chain was obtained from a study of blood T cell repertoires in COVID-19. Trimming took 2 bases from V and 4 from J; bases not matched to a gene: 1. The CDR3 covers 13 residues. CDR1 and CDR2 from the germline V gene are MNHNS and SASEGT. TCRdb keeps only in-frame clones here, not all; method: immunoSEQ multiplex PCR. The sample includes a few hundred thousand clones, around 88% seen only once; the top ten take less than 3.5%. Sequencing was done on a sample of peripheral blood. This TCR came from a man aged 45-65 years with active or convalescent COVID-19. The chain links TRBV6-1 to TRBJ1-2; 7 bases align to TRBD1. In nucleotides, the CDR3 is TGTGCCAGCAGTGAACAGGGGGGCTATGGCTACACCTTC. Translation: CASSEQGGYGYTF.